The rows below give T cell receptor beta chains drawn from one sample of a study of T cells in Graves' hyperthyroidism and ophthalmopathy. A single record per CDR3 protein comes from TCRdb applying MiXCR to the multiplex PCR reads. Of approximately 700,000 distinct CDR3 sequences in the sample, over 40% were seen once. The sequencing input was peripheral blood or thyroid tissue (not recorded which). Receptors originate from an adult man with Graves' disease, either hyperthyroidism or ophthalmopathy (not recorded which). Each CDR3 is given with its conserved first and last residue. Each record gives: J gene, CDR3 length, D gene, V gene, clone size, CDR3 DNA, CDR3 protein. D genes are given only for firm matches. Part of the rows lack a size; the others show once, few, many or a class for expanded clones.

j_call: TRBJ2-5; cdr3_length: 14; d_call: TRBD2; v_call: TRBV20-1; clone_size: few; cdr3_nt: TGCAGTGCTAGAAAAAGCGGGAGCGGGGAGACCCAGTACTTC; cdr3_aa: CSARKSGSGETQYF
j_call: TRBJ1-5; cdr3_length: 17; d_call: .; v_call: TRBV5-5; clone_size: .; cdr3_nt: TGTGCCAGCAGCTTCCGTCCCGGGACCTATAGCAATCAGCCCCAGCATTTT; cdr3_aa: CASSFRPGTYSNQPQHF
j_call: TRBJ1-3; cdr3_length: 14; d_call: .; v_call: TRBV13; clone_size: few; cdr3_nt: TGTGCCAGCAGCCCCGGGAGGACTGGAAACACCATATATTTT; cdr3_aa: CASSPGRTGNTIYF
j_call: TRBJ1-2; cdr3_length: 14; d_call: TRBD1; v_call: TRBV5-7; clone_size: .; cdr3_nt: TGTGCCAGCAGTCATCCGGGACAGGGGCCTTTCTACACCTTC; cdr3_aa: CASSHPGQGPFYTF
j_call: TRBJ2-3; cdr3_length: 15; d_call: .; v_call: TRBV10-2; clone_size: .; cdr3_nt: TGTGCCAGCAGTGGGGCCAGCTCCGGAACAGATACGCAGTATTTT; cdr3_aa: CASSGASSGTDTQYF
j_call: TRBJ2-7; cdr3_length: 13; d_call: .; v_call: TRBV15; clone_size: .; cdr3_nt: TGTGCCACCAGCAGAGACCCTACCTACGAGCAGTACTTC; cdr3_aa: CATSRDPTYEQYF
j_call: TRBJ1-2; cdr3_length: 12; d_call: .; v_call: TRBV20-1; clone_size: many; cdr3_nt: TGCAGTGCTAGACAGGGCATCTATGGCTACACCTTC; cdr3_aa: CSARQGIYGYTF
j_call: TRBJ2-5; cdr3_length: 13; d_call: .; v_call: TRBV2; clone_size: .; cdr3_nt: TGTGCCAGCTCACCACTGGTCAGGGAGACCCAGTACTTC; cdr3_aa: CASSPLVRETQYF
j_call: TRBJ2-2; cdr3_length: 16; d_call: TRBD1; v_call: TRBV2; clone_size: .; cdr3_nt: TGTGCCAGGGGGGACAGGGTGGGACGGGACACCGGGGAGCTGTTTTTT; cdr3_aa: CARGDRVGRDTGELFF
j_call: TRBJ1-1; cdr3_length: 13; d_call: .; v_call: TRBV7-6; clone_size: few; cdr3_nt: TGTGCCAGCAGCTTCGCCAGCGACACTGAAGCTTTCTTT; cdr3_aa: CASSFASDTEAFF
j_call: TRBJ1-1; cdr3_length: 12; d_call: .; v_call: TRBV20-1; clone_size: few; cdr3_nt: TGCAGTGCTGCGAGTGGGAACACTGAAGCTTTCTTT; cdr3_aa: CSAASGNTEAFF
j_call: TRBJ2-5; cdr3_length: 13; d_call: TRBD1; v_call: TRBV29-1; clone_size: many; cdr3_nt: TGCAGCGTCGGACAGGCTTCCCAAGAGACCCAGTACTTC; cdr3_aa: CSVGQASQETQYF
j_call: TRBJ2-2; cdr3_length: 13; d_call: .; v_call: TRBV20-1; clone_size: .; cdr3_nt: TGCAGTGCCCGGACAGCGAACACCGGGGAGCTGTTTTTT; cdr3_aa: CSARTANTGELFF
j_call: TRBJ2-7; cdr3_length: 16; d_call: TRBD2; v_call: TRBV7-9; clone_size: .; cdr3_nt: TGTGCCAGCAGCCAACCAAGCGGGAGTCCCACCTACGAGCAGTACTTC; cdr3_aa: CASSQPSGSPTYEQYF
j_call: TRBJ1-5; cdr3_length: 15; d_call: TRBD1; v_call: TRBV2; clone_size: .; cdr3_nt: TGTGCCAGCAGGCCACGGGGACAGACGAATCAGCCCCAGCATTTT; cdr3_aa: CASRPRGQTNQPQHF
j_call: TRBJ1-2; cdr3_length: 13; d_call: TRBD1; v_call: TRBV25-1; clone_size: .; cdr3_nt: TGTGCCAGCCAAGCACAGGGGGCTAAAGGCTACACCTTC; cdr3_aa: CASQAQGAKGYTF
j_call: TRBJ1-4; cdr3_length: 13; d_call: .; v_call: TRBV2; clone_size: .; cdr3_nt: TGTGCCAGCAGTGAACAGGGGTACGAAAAACTGTTTTTT; cdr3_aa: CASSEQGYEKLFF
j_call: TRBJ1-1; cdr3_length: 12; d_call: TRBD1; v_call: TRBV7-8; clone_size: many; cdr3_nt: TGTGCCAGCAGCGACAGGGTTACTGAAGCTTTCTTT; cdr3_aa: CASSDRVTEAFF
j_call: TRBJ2-2; cdr3_length: 15; d_call: TRBD2; v_call: TRBV7-2; clone_size: .; cdr3_nt: TGCGCCAGCAGCCGGCTAGCGGGAGAAACCGGGGAGCTGTTTTTT; cdr3_aa: CASSRLAGETGELFF
j_call: TRBJ1-6; cdr3_length: 13; d_call: TRBD1; v_call: TRBV7-9; clone_size: .; cdr3_nt: TGTGCCAGCAGCTGGACAGGGCTCTCACCCCTCCACTTT; cdr3_aa: CASSWTGLSPLHF
j_call: TRBJ1-2; cdr3_length: 14; d_call: TRBD1; v_call: TRBV5-1; clone_size: few; cdr3_nt: TGCGCCAGCAGCGAACAGGGGGGCCGGTATGGCTACACCTTC; cdr3_aa: CASSEQGGRYGYTF
j_call: TRBJ1-1; cdr3_length: 15; d_call: .; v_call: TRBV2; clone_size: many; cdr3_nt: TGTGCCAGCAGTGAAGTCAGGGGTCAGTTCGCTGAAGCTTTCTTT; cdr3_aa: CASSEVRGQFAEAFF
j_call: TRBJ1-2; cdr3_length: 13; d_call: .; v_call: TRBV15; clone_size: .; cdr3_nt: TGTGCCACCAGCGCGGACAGCCCGTATGGCTACACCTTC; cdr3_aa: CATSADSPYGYTF
j_call: TRBJ1-5; cdr3_length: 15; d_call: .; v_call: TRBV5-1; clone_size: few; cdr3_nt: TGCGCCAGCAGCTTGGAGGGACGGCCTGATCAGCCCCAGCATTTT; cdr3_aa: CASSLEGRPDQPQHF
j_call: TRBJ2-7; cdr3_length: 12; d_call: .; v_call: TRBV20-1; clone_size: many; cdr3_nt: TGCAGTGCTACGCCCAGGGACTACGAGCAGTACTTC; cdr3_aa: CSATPRDYEQYF
j_call: TRBJ1-1; cdr3_length: 15; d_call: .; v_call: TRBV19; clone_size: .; cdr3_nt: TGTGCCAGTAGTCCCGGACGGGGTTTCGGCACTGAAGCTTTCTTT; cdr3_aa: CASSPGRGFGTEAFF
j_call: TRBJ1-3; cdr3_length: 14; d_call: .; v_call: TRBV6-1; clone_size: .; cdr3_nt: TGTGCCAGCAGCTCAAACAGGGATGGAAACACCATATATTTT; cdr3_aa: CASSSNRDGNTIYF
j_call: TRBJ1-2; cdr3_length: 14; d_call: .; v_call: TRBV29-1; clone_size: many; cdr3_nt: TGCAGCGTTGAAGCGGGGCCGTCCTCTTATGGCTACACCTTC; cdr3_aa: CSVEAGPSSYGYTF